Below are 32 T cell receptor beta chains sequenced from a single sample in a study of spatial heterogeneity in lung cancer. MiXCR, applied by TCRdb to the 5' RACE reads, yields one record per CDR3 protein. In the table there are some 110,000 distinct CDR3 sequences, roughly an eighth of which are singletons. Time point defined: blood at routine non-recurrence follow-up after resection. The input material, whole RNA from tumor, nontumor lung or frozen PBMC, was sequenced unsorted. Sequenced here: PBMCs, sampled at follow-up. The receptors originated from a male donor with early-stage non-small cell lung cancer.

The chain couples TRBV2 to TRBJ1-5; D is unresolved. In germline, CDR1 is SNHLY, CDR2 FYNNEI. The CDR3 is made up of 14 amino acids. V was shortened by 6 bases and J by 7 bases, with 16 bases between the two germline ends. CDR3 sequence reads: CASSPGPGIQPQHF. Here the CDR3 DNA reads TGTGCCAGCAGCCCTGGACCAGGAATCCAGCCCCAGCATTTT.

This clonotype has just a few counts. The J gene is TRBJ2-7, the V gene TRBV7-8, with D perhaps matching TRBD2 (5 bases). This CDR3 contains 14 residues. Trimming removed 5 bases from V and 2 bases from J, with 13 bases in between. Germline assignment: CDR1 SGHVS and CDR2 FQNEAQ. The CDR3 bases are TGTGCCAGCAGCCCTTCGAGGGTCCCCTACGAGCAGTACTTC. Protein: CASSPSRVPYEQYF.

This rearrangement joins TRBV5-4 to TRBJ2-2; D gene uncertain. Germline V lookup: CDR1 SGHNT, CDR2 YYREEE (reference sequence). V was clipped by 2 bases and J by 1 base, with 6 bases between them. There are 14 residues in the CDR3. The CDR3 loop reads CASSLRRNTGELFF. The CDR3 DNA reads as TGTGCCAGCAGCTTAAGACGGAACACCGGGGAGCTGTTTTTT.

In this sample, this clonotype turned up a few times. The chain links TRBV30 to TRBJ1-5; the match to TRBD1 covers 7 bases. Trimming removed 4 bases from V and 4 bases from J; junction bases left unmatched: 4. The CDR3 covers 13 residues. CDR1 and CDR2 from the germline V gene are GTSNPN and SVGIG (reference sequence). CDR3 nucleotide sequence: TGTGCCTGGACGGGACAGCCTAATCAGCCCCAGCATTTT. Translation gives CAWTGQPNQPQHF.

In its sample, this clonotype was seen a few times. The chain is built from TRBV19 and TRBJ2-1, with TRBD2 matching 9 bases. The CDR3 runs to 13 residues. V lost 7 bases and J lost 7; bases outside the gene matches: 5. Per the germline V gene, CDR1 is LNHDA and CDR2 is SQIVND (reference sequence). The CDR3 here is CASTAGLANEQFF. DNA for the CDR3: TGTGCCAGTACTGCGGGACTAGCAAATGAGCAGTTCTTC.

The chain uses TRBV7-9 and TRBJ2-1, with unresolved D. V lost 5 bases and J 0 bases, leaving 11 bases between the germline ends. Per the germline V gene, CDR1 is SEHNR and CDR2 is FQNEAQ (reference sequence). CDR3 length: 15 residues. The CDR3 loop reads CASSRLSVSYNEQFF. The CDR3 region has the DNA TGTGCCAGCAGCCGATTGAGCGTCTCCTACAATGAGCAGTTCTTC.

This clonotype has at least ten counts. The chain employs TRBV20-1 and TRBJ1-2, with 9 nucleotides matching TRBD1. Trimming cost V 6 bases and J 6 bases; bases outside gene matches: 8. The CDR3 totals 13 residues. Germline V lookup: CDR1 DFQATT, CDR2 SNEGSKA (reference sequence). As DNA, the CDR3 is TGCAGTGCCACGAGACAGGGGGACCATGGCTACACCTTC. It encodes CSATRQGDHGYTF.

The rearrangement joins TRBV9 to TRBJ2-3; D possibly corresponds to TRBD2 (6 bases). The CDR3 is made up of 15 amino acids. V lost 4 bases to trimming and J lost 4 bases, with 16 bases between them. The V gene's germline CDR1 is SGDLS and CDR2 YYNGEE. CDR3 amino acids: CASSNWDSAADTQYF. The CDR3 region has the DNA TGTGCCAGCAGCAACTGGGACTCTGCGGCAGATACGCAGTATTTT.

This chain joins TRBV20-1 and TRBJ2-5; D ambiguous. Germline-derived CDR1 and CDR2 are DFQATT and SNEGSKA (reference sequence). The V end was cut by 0 bases, the J end by 5 bases, with 16 bases between. The CDR3 length is 15 residues. CDR3 sequence reads: CSARDSKGRQETQYF. CDR3 DNA sequence: TGCAGTGCTAGAGATTCGAAGGGCCGGCAGGAGACCCAGTACTTC.

This clonotype occurred a few times. The chain has TRBV20-1 and TRBJ2-7; D call uncertain. Trimming pared 5 bases from V and 0 bases from J, leaving 11 bases between. The CDR3 extends over 13 amino acids. CDR1 is DFQATT and CDR2 is SNEGSKA in the germline V gene (reference sequence). The CDR3 sequence is CSAPQSSSYEQYF. The CDR3 DNA reads TGCAGTGCTCCCCAGAGCTCCTCCTACGAGCAGTACTTC.

This clonotype was recorded at least ten times. The chain employs TRBV9 and TRBJ2-1; no clear D. Germline CDR1 and CDR2: SGDLS and YYNGEE. Trimming took off 0 bases at V and 12 bases at J, with 19 bases between the two ends. CDR3 size: 15 residues. The CDR3 bases are TGTGCCAGCAGCGTAGGGGATGCAATGAGCAAGGGGCAGTTCTTC. Protein: CASSVGDAMSKGQFF. Together with reference TRBV9 and TRBJ2-1, the CDR3 gives the full variable domain: DSGVTQTPKHLITATGQRVTLRCSPRSGDLSVYWYQQSLDQGLQFLIQYYNGEERAKGNILERFSAQQFPDLHSELNLSSLELGDSALYFCASSVGDAMSKGQFFGPGTRLTVL.

This clonotype was counted between two and nine times. This chain links TRBV5-1 with TRBJ2-5; perhaps TRBD1 as D (7 bases). Between the trimmed V and J ends, which lost 6 bases and 4 bases, there was a span of 25 bases. CDR3 length equals 17 residues. Germline CDR1 is SGHRS and CDR2 is YFSETQ. DNA of the CDR3: TGCGCCAGCAAGCTCCCTGAGGGGCGGGACAGAGGAGAGACCCAGTACTTC. This codes for CASKLPEGRDRGETQYF.

Many counts were recorded for this clonotype. The genes are TRBV7-2 and TRBJ2-1; the match to TRBD2 covers 9 bases. After removal of 2 bases from V and 5 bases from J, the junction contained 4 bases not matched to a gene. From germline, CDR1 is SGHTA and CDR2 FQGNSA. The CDR3 has 15 residues. Here the CDR3 DNA reads TGTGCCAGCAGCTTAAGCGGGGGGTTGAACAATGAGCAGTTCTTC. It codes for CASSLSGGLNNEQFF.

The gene calls are TRBV4-2 and TRBJ2-3; D is uncertain. CDR3 length: 14 amino acids. The ends were cut back, 0 bases at V and 2 bases at J, with 6 bases in the middle. CDR1 is LGHNA and CDR2 is YNFKEQ in the germline V gene. The CDR3 DNA reads as TGTGCCAGCAGCCAAGATCGCGCCACAGATACGCAGTATTTT. Protein sequence: CASSQDRATDTQYF.

The table lists this clonotype with many counts. The CDR3 loop reads CASSEYRHTEAFF. The CDR3 DNA reads TGCGCCAGCAGTGAGTACCGGCACACTGAAGCTTTCTTT. The chain joins TRBV10-2 to TRBJ1-1; no firm D call. V was pared by 1 base and J by 3 bases, with 6 bases between. CDR1 is WSHSY, CDR2 SAAADI, per germline. This CDR3 spans 13 amino acids.

This clonotype has at least ten counts. This chain connects TRBV20-1 to TRBJ2-1, with 8 bases aligning to TRBD1. The V segment lost 3 bases and the J segment 5 bases; nucleotides outside the gene matches: 6. This CDR3 region has 14 residues. The germline V gene encodes CDR1 DFQATT and CDR2 SNEGSKA (reference sequence). CDR3 bases: TGCAGTGCTAGGCAGGGGGCTCGGAACAATGAGCAGTTCTTC. This codes for CSARQGARNNEQFF.

The chain has TRBV9 and TRBJ1-2, with TRBD1 identical over 7 bases. Losses at the gene ends were 3 bases for V and 4 bases for J; bases not matched to a gene: 6. This CDR3 region has 14 residues. The germline V gene encodes CDR1 SGDLS and CDR2 YYNGEE. CDR3 in amino acids: CASSGDRAFYGYTF. The CDR3 nucleotides read TGTGCCAGCAGCGGGGACAGAGCCTTCTATGGCTACACCTTC.

This clonotype was counted many times. This chain joins TRBV20-1 and TRBJ2-7; D is possibly TRBD1 (6 bases). The CDR3 is made up of 13 amino acids. Per the germline V gene, CDR1 is DFQATT and CDR2 is SNEGSKA (reference sequence). With 6 bases removed from V and 2 bases from J, the gap between germline ends came to 14 bases. The CDR3: CSARTGRTYEQYF. The CDR3, as DNA: TGCAGTGCACGAACAGGGCGTACCTACGAGCAGTACTTC.

The CDR3 nucleotides are TGCGCCAGCAGCTTGGGAGGTATATCCTACGAGCAGTACTTC. Its protein product is CASSLGGISYEQYF. The V and J genes are TRBV5-1 and TRBJ2-7; D ambiguous. CDR1 and CDR2 from the germline V gene are SGHRS and YFSETQ. The CDR3 consists of 14 residues. With 0 bases removed from V and 1 base from J, the gap between germline ends came to 8 bases.

The genes are TRBV18 and TRBJ1-4; D uncertain. Looked up from germline, CDR1 is KGHSH and CDR2 is LQKENI. The CDR3 has 12 amino acids. Trimming took off 5 bases at V and 6 bases at J, with 7 bases between the two ends. The CDR3, as DNA: TGTGCCAGCTCAAGGCGGGATGAAAAACTGTTTTTT. It is translated as CASSRRDEKLFF.

This clonotype was seen ten or more times. Here the CDR3 reads CATSREGRSRGYTF. DNA of the CDR3: TGTGCCACCAGCAGAGAGGGACGGTCCCGGGGCTACACCTTC. The rearrangement links TRBV15 to TRBJ1-2, with D possibly matching TRBD1 (5 bases). Germline values: CDR1 LNHNV, CDR2 YYDKDF (reference sequence). CDR3 size: 14 residues. The ends were cut back, 0 bases at V and 8 bases at J, with 13 bases in the middle.

This clonotype turned up a few times. The chain carries TRBV20-1 and TRBJ1-2; a possible D gene is TRBD1 (5 bases). V was cut by 3 bases and J by 2 bases, with 7 bases left in between. CDR1 DFQATT and CDR2 SNEGSKA come from the germline V gene (reference sequence). The CDR3 covers 12 residues. The CDR3 here is CSARGPNYGYTF. The CDR3 coding sequence is TGCAGTGCTAGGGGACCCAACTATGGCTACACCTTC.

Many counts were recorded for this clonotype. J is TRBJ2-7 and V is TRBV5-1; 8 bases map to TRBD1. Germline-derived CDR1 and CDR2 are SGHRS and YFSETQ. Trimming took 7 bases from V and 1 from J; bases not matched to a gene: 13. The CDR3 contains 16 residues. CDR3 nucleotides: TGCGCCAGCCGAGTGGTACCGGGACAGGCGTCCTACGAGCAGTACTTC. It yields the protein CASRVVPGQASYEQYF.

V usage is TRBV9 and J usage is TRBJ2-1, with D perhaps assigned TRBD1 or TRBD2 (6 bases each). This CDR3 comprises 16 residues. Germline assignment: CDR1 SGDLS and CDR2 YYNGEE. Trimming shortened V by 0 bases and J by 0 bases, and 10 bases separated the two germline ends. The CDR3 bases are TGTGCCAGCAGCGTAGGTCGGGGGCCCTCCTACAATGAGCAGTTCTTC. This encodes CASSVGRGPSYNEQFF.

This chain links TRBV3-1 with TRBJ2-2; D not certain. Between the trimmed V and J ends, which lost 6 bases and 3 bases, there was a span of 8 bases. The CDR3 contains 13 residues. The V gene's germline CDR1 is LGHDT and CDR2 YNNKEL (reference sequence). CDR3 sequence (DNA): TGTGCCAGCAGGCCCGGGTACACCGGGGAGCTGTTTTTT. This translates into CASRPGYTGELFF. The whole variable domain, remainder taken from reference TRBV3-1 and TRBJ2-2, is DTAVSQTPKYLVTQMGNDKSIKCEQNLGHDTMYWYKQDSKKFLKIMFSYNNKELIINETVPNRFSPKSPDKAHLNLHINSLELGDSAVYFCASRPGYTGELFFGEGSRLTVL.

The rearrangement links TRBV6-6 to TRBJ1-4; 7 positions match TRBD1. Germline V gives CDR1 MNHNY, CDR2 SVGAGI (reference sequence). There are 15 residues in the CDR3. With 8 bases clipped from V and 5 bases from J, the junction kept 11 bases outside the gene matches. CDR3 in amino acids: CASLIDQGENEKLFF. For the CDR3, the DNA is TGTGCCAGCCTGATCGACCAGGGGGAGAATGAAAAACTGTTTTTT.

The chain carries TRBV12-3 or TRBV12-4 and TRBJ1-5; D possibly corresponds to TRBD1 (5 bases). V lost 6 bases to trimming and J lost 5 bases, with 14 bases between them. The CDR3 has 14 residues. CDR3 sequence: CASRGPSDYQPQHF. The DNA for the CDR3 is TGTGCCAGCAGGGGGCCCTCCGACTATCAGCCCCAGCATTTT.

This clonotype was detected a few times. This rearrangement joins TRBV5-1 to TRBJ2-7, with D perhaps matching TRBD2 (5 bases). The germline gives CDR1 SGHRS, CDR2 YFSETQ. Trimming took off 2 bases at V and 5 bases at J, with 8 bases between the two ends. This CDR3 has 12 residues. The CDR3 region is CASSFERDEQYF. Written as DNA, the CDR3 is TGCGCCAGCAGCTTCGAGAGGGACGAGCAGTACTTC. Full variable domain (rest looked up from reference TRBV5-1 and TRBJ2-7): KAGVTQTPRYLIKTRGQQVTLSCSPISGHRSVSWYQQTPGQGLQFLFEYFSETQRNKGNFPGRFSGRQFSNSRSEMNVSTLELGDSALYLCASSFERDEQYFGPGTRLTVT.

With regard to this clonotype: A much larger clone lies one base from this, so it may be a read error. This sequence joins TRBV27 and TRBJ1-6; 7 bases are shared with TRBD1. Germline V gene sequence: CDR1 MNHEY, CDR2 SMNVEV (reference sequence). This CDR3 contains 14 residues. The CDR3 reads CAGSLSGGSSPLHF. The CDR3 bases are TGTGCCGGCAGTTTATCAGGGGGGTCGTCACCCCTCCACTTT.

This clonotype has a count of ten or more. The V gene is TRBV29-1, the J gene TRBJ2-5; 8 bases are a match to TRBD2. Germline loops: CDR1 SQVTM, CDR2 ANQGSEA. The length of the CDR3 is 10 residues. V shed 4 bases, J shed 14 bases, and the junction held 6 bases outside the gene matches. Written as DNA, the CDR3 is TGCAGCGTTGCGGCGGGGGGACATTACTTC. Translating it yields CSVAAGGHYF.

This clonotype was seen only a few times. The gene calls are TRBV12-5 and TRBJ2-5; D may be TRBD2 (5 bases). V was clipped by 6 bases and J by 0 bases, with 26 bases between them. The CDR3 has 19 residues. Germline values: CDR1 LGHNT, CDR2 FRNRAP. The chain's CDR3 is CASGFTRPMRAPYQETQYF. The CDR3 bases are TGTGCTAGTGGCTTTACCCGACCAATGAGGGCCCCGTACCAAGAGACCCAGTACTTC.

V is TRBV2 and J is TRBJ2-1, with D possibly TRBD1 on 6 matching bases. This CDR3 region has 11 residues. CDR1 is SNHLY and CDR2 is FYNNEI in the germline V gene. V was clipped by 6 bases and J by 10 bases, with 10 bases between them. In nucleotides, the CDR3 is TGTGCCAGCAGGCCCGGGACAGAGCAGTTCTTC. Protein product: CASRPGTEQFF.